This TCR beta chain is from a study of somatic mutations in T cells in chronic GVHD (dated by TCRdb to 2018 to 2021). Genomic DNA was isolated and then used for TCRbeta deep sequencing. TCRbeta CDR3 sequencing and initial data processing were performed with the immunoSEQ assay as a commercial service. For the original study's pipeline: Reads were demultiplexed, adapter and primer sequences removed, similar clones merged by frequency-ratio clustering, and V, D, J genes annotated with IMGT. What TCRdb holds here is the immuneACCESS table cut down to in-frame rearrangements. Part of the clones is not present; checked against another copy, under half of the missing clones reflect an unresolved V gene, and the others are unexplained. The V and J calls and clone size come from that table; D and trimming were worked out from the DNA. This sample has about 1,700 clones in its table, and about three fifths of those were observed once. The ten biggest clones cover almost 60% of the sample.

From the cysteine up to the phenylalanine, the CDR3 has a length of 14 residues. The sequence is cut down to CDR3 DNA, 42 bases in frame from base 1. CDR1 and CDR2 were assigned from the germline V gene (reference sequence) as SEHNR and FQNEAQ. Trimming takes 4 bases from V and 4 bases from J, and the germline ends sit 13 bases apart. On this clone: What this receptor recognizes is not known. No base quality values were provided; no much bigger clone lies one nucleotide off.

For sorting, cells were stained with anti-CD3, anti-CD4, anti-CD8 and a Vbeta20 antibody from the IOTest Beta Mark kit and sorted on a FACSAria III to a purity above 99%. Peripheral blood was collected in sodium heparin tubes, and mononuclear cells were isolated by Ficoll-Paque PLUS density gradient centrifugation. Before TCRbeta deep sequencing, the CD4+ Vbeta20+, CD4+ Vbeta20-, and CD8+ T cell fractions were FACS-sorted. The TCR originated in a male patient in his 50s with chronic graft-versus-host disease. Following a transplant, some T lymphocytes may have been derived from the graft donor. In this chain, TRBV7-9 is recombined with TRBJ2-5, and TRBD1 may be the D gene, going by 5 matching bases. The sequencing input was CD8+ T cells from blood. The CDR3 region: CASSSFQGLETQYF. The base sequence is TGTGCCAGCAGCTCCTTTCAGGGTCTAGAGACCCAGTACTTC.